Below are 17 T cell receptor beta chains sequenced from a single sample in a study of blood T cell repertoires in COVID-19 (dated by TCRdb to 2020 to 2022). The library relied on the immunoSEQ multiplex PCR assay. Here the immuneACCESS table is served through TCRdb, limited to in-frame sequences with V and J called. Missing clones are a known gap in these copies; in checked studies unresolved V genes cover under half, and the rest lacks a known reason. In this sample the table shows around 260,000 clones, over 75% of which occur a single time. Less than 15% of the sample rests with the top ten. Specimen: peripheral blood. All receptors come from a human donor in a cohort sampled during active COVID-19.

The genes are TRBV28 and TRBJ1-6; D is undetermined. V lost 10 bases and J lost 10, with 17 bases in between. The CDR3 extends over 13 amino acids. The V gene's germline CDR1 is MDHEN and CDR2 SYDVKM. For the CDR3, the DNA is TGTGCCATCTTCGGGAACCCGGGGTCACCCCTCCACTTT. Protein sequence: CAIFGNPGSPLHF.

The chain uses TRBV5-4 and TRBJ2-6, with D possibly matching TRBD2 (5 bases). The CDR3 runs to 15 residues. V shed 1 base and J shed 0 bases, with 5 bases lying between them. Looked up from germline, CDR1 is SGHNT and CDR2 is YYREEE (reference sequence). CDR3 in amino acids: CASSLRDSGANVLTF. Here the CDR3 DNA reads TGTGCCAGCAGCTTGCGGGACTCTGGGGCCAACGTCCTGACTTTC. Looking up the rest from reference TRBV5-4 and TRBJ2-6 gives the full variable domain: ETGVTQSPTHLIKTRGQQVTLRCSSQSGHNTVSWYQQALGQGPQFIFQYYREEENGRGNFPPRFSGLQFPNYSSELNVNALELDDSALYLCASSLRDSGANVLTFGAGSRLTVL.

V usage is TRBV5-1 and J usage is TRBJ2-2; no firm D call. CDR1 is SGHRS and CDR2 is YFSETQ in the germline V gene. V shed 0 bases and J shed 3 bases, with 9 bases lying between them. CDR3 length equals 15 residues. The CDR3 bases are TGCGCCAGCAGCTTGGTACCAGAGGACACCGGGGAGCTGTTTTTT. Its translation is CASSLVPEDTGELFF.

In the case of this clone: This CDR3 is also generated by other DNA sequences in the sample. CDR3 coding DNA: TGTGCCATCAGTGAGACCAGCAATGAGCAGTTCTTC. It yields the protein CAISETSNEQFF. The gene calls are TRBV10-3 and TRBJ2-1; no definite D call. In germline, CDR1 is ENHRY, CDR2 SYGVKD. The CDR3 sequence is 12 residues long. V was pared by 2 bases and J by 6 bases, with 5 bases between.

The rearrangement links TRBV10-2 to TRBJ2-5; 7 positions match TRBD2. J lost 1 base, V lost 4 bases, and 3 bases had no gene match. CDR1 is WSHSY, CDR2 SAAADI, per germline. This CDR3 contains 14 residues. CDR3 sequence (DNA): TGCGCCAGCAGTGTACTAGCGTTCCAAGAGACCCAGTACTTC. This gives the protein CASSVLAFQETQYF.

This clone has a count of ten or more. The CDR3 here is CASSSQPPGQGYEQYF. The CDR3 DNA reads as TGTGCCAGCTCATCTCAACCGCCGGGACAGGGCTACGAGCAGTACTTC. This chain uses TRBV18 with TRBJ2-7, with 9 bases lining up with TRBD1. The CDR3 has 16 amino acids. Trimming at V came to 5 bases and at J to 3 bases, leaving 11 bases not matched to a gene. The V gene's germline CDR1 is KGHSH and CDR2 LQKENI.

The CDR3 is CASSVGVGRNYGYTF. Here the CDR3 DNA reads TGTGCCAGCAGCGTAGGAGTAGGGAGGAACTATGGCTACACCTTC. The chain has TRBV9 and TRBJ1-2; D call uncertain. The germline CDR1 and CDR2 sequences are SGDLS and YYNGEE. The V end lost 0 bases, the J end lost 2 bases, and 11 bases lay between the germline ends. The CDR3 sequence is 15 residues long.

CDR3 coding DNA: TGTGCCAGCAGTTTGGGACAGGGGGCAAACACCATATATTTT. Translating gives CASSLGQGANTIYF. The chain couples TRBV27 to TRBJ1-3; 12 bases match TRBD1. The CDR3 is made up of 14 amino acids. The V segment lost 3 bases and the J segment 6 bases; nucleotides outside the gene matches: 0. Germline assignment: CDR1 MNHEY and CDR2 SMNVEV (reference sequence).

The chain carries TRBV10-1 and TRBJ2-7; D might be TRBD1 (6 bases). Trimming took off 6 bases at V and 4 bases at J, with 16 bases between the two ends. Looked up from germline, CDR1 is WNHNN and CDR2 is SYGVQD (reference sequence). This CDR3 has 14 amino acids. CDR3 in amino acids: CASRQGLGPYEQYF. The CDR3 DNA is TGCGCCAGCAGACAGGGATTGGGGCCGTACGAGCAGTACTTC.

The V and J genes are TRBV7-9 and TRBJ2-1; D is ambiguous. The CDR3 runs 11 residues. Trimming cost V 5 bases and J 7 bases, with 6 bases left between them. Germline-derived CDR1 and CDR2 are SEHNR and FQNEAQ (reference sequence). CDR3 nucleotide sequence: TGTGCCAGCAGCCCCCCTAATGAGCAGTTCTTC. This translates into CASSPPNEQFF.

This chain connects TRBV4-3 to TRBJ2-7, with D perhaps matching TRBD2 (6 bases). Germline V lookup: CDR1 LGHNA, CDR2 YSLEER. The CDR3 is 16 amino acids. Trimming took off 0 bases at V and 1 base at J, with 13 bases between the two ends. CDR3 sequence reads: CASSQDREGLSYEQYF. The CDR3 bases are TGCGCCAGCAGCCAAGATAGGGAAGGACTATCCTACGAGCAGTACTTC.

CDR3 residues: CASSVVAGDTGELFF. The CDR3, as DNA: TGTGCCAGCAGTGTCGTAGCGGGAGACACCGGGGAGCTGTTTTTT. J is TRBJ2-2 and V is TRBV6-4; the match to TRBD2 covers 9 bases. Germline CDR1 and CDR2: MRHNA and SNTAGT. The CDR3 spans 15 residues. V shed 4 bases and J 3 bases; nucleotides not matched to a gene: 3.

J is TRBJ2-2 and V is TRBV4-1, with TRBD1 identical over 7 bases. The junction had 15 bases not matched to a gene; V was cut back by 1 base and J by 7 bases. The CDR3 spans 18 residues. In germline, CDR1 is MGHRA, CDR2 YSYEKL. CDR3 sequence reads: CASSQGPTGTVKDGELFF. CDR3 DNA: TGCGCCAGCAGCCAAGGCCCCACCGGGACAGTCAAGGACGGGGAGCTGTTTTTT.

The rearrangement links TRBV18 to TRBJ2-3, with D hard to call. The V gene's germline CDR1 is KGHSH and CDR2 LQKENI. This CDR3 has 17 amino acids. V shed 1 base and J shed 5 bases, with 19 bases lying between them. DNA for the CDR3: TGTGCCAGCTCACCACTTCCTTTCTCGGCAGAGGAAGATACGCAGTATTTT. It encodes CASSPLPFSAEEDTQYF.

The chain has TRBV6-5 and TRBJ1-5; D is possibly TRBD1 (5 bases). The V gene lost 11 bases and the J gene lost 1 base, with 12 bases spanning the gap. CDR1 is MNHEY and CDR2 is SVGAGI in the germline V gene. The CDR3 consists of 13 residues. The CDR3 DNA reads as TGTGCCGGTGGGCGGGACAGCAATCAGCCCCAGCATTTT. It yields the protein CAGGRDSNQPQHF.

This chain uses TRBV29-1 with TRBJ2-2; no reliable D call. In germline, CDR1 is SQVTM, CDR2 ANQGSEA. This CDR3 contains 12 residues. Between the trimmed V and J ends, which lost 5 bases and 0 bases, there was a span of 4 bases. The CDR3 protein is CSVLPNTGELFF. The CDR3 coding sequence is TGCAGCGTTCTCCCGAACACCGGGGAGCTGTTTTTT.

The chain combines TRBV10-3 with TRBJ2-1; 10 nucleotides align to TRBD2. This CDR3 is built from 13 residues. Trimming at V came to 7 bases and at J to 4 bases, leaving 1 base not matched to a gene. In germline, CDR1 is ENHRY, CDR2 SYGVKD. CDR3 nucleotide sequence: TGTGCCATCAAGCGGGAGGGGTACAATGAGCAGTTCTTC. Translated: CAIKREGYNEQFF.